Shown below are 10 T cell receptor beta chains from a single sample sequenced in a study of blood T cell repertoires in COVID-19. Measured with immunoSEQ multiplex PCR; TCRdb has only the in-frame clones, and not every one. The sample holds 350,000 or so clones, approximately 90% seen once. What was sequenced was peripheral blood. These receptors came from a woman aged 30 to 39 with COVID-19, enrolled during active disease.

The rearrangement links TRBV2 to TRBJ1-1; D perhaps matches TRBD1 (5 bases). The germline V and J ends were trimmed by 1 base and 8 bases, with 11 bases remaining between them. In germline, CDR1 is SNHLY, CDR2 FYNNEI. The CDR3 contains 13 residues. The DNA for the CDR3 is TGTGCCAGCAGTGAAGGGCAGGGAACCGAAGCTTTCTTT. This encodes CASSEGQGTEAFF.

The rearrangement links TRBV2 to TRBJ1-1; 9 bases align to TRBD1. The ends lost 4 bases at V and 5 bases at J; junction bases unmatched: 5. This CDR3 contains 14 residues. Germline V lookup: CDR1 SNHLY, CDR2 FYNNEI. In DNA form, the CDR3 reads TGTGCCAGCAGTGCAACAGGGGGCAGAACTGAAGCTTTCTTT. It is translated as CASSATGGRTEAFF.

V gene TRBV4-3 combines with J gene TRBJ1-1; D gene ambiguous. Germline V gene data show CDR1 as LGHNA and CDR2 as YSLEER. The CDR3 runs to 14 residues. Trimming removed 1 base from V and 6 bases from J, with 12 bases in between. CDR3 protein: CASSQGVAGPEAFF. Written as DNA, the CDR3 is TGCGCCAGCAGCCAAGGTGTGGCGGGCCCTGAAGCTTTCTTT.

The rearrangement uses TRBV10-3 and TRBJ2-7, with no clear D. The CDR3 covers 9 residues. Trimming stripped 9 bases from V and 6 bases from J, with 6 bases between. Germline V CDR1 and CDR2: ENHRY, SYGVKD. The CDR3 protein is CAILSEQYV. CDR3 sequence (DNA): TGTGCCATTTTATCCGAGCAGTACGTC.

The V and J genes are TRBV11-3 and TRBJ1-1, with TRBD1 as a possible D gene (5 bases). Germline V gene data show CDR1 as SGHNT and CDR2 as YENEEA. The CDR3 is 13 residues long. Deletions cut 1 base from V and 11 bases from J, with 14 bases between. Here the CDR3 DNA reads TGTGCCAGCAGCTTAGCTTTAGGGGATGAGGCTTTCTTT. This gives the protein CASSLALGDEAFF. The complete variable domain, with remaining parts taken from reference TRBV11-3 and TRBJ1-1, reads EAGVVQSPRYKIIEKKQPVAFWCNPISGHNTLYWYLQNLGQGPELLIRYENEEAVDDSQLPKDRFSAERLKGVDSTLKIQPAELGDSAVYLCASSLALGDEAFFGQGTRLTVV.

The V gene is TRBV18, the J gene TRBJ2-3; 9 nucleotides line up with TRBD1. This CDR3 is built from 14 residues. Germline CDR1 is KGHSH and CDR2 is LQKENI. With V trimmed by 6 bases and J by 7 bases, 8 bases remained unmatched. The CDR3 reads CASSEDRGVNTQYF. As DNA, the CDR3 is TGTGCCAGCTCCGAGGACAGGGGTGTTAATACGCAGTATTTT.

This sequence joins TRBV6-5 and TRBJ1-1; no firm D call. V lost 7 bases and J 1 base, leaving 13 bases between the germline ends. The germline V gene has CDR1 MNHEY and CDR2 SVGAGI. This CDR3 is 14 amino acids long. The CDR3 sequence is CASTQTTGNTEAFF. In DNA, the CDR3 is TGTGCCAGCACCCAAACCACGGGGAACACTGAAGCTTTCTTT.

This clone has just a few counts. V is TRBV19 and J is TRBJ1-2, with D possibly TRBD1 on 6 matching bases. The CDR3 spans 11 residues. Trimming removed 7 bases from V and 7 bases from J, with 10 bases in between. The germline V gene encodes CDR1 LNHDA and CDR2 SQIVND (reference sequence). The CDR3 is CASIGGSGYTF. The CDR3 DNA reads TGTGCCAGTATAGGGGGAAGTGGCTACACCTTC.

Only a few counts were recorded for this clone. V gene TRBV6-4 combines with J gene TRBJ2-1; 10 nucleotides align to TRBD1. Germline V CDR1 and CDR2: MRHNA, SNTAGT. Trimming cost V 3 bases and J 7 bases; bases outside gene matches: 6. This CDR3 has 15 residues. This CDR3 is CASSEGTGESNEQFF. In DNA, the CDR3 is TGTGCCAGCAGTGAGGGGACAGGGGAGAGTAATGAGCAGTTCTTC.

A single count supports this clone. V and J are TRBV7-2 and TRBJ2-5, with 11 positions matching TRBD2. Germline assignment: CDR1 SGHTA and CDR2 FQGNSA. The V gene end was trimmed by 3 bases and the J gene end by 4 bases; junction bases not matched to a gene: 4. The CDR3 is made up of 15 amino acids. This chain's CDR3 is CASSLTSGEAETQYF. The DNA for the CDR3 is TGTGCCAGCAGCTTGACTAGCGGGGAGGCAGAGACCCAGTACTTC.